Listed below are T cell receptor beta chains from one sample, sequenced in a study of T-cell reconstitution after alpha-beta-depleted transplantation in children. One entry per CDR3 protein results from TCRdb running MiXCR on the PCR reads. Of around 670,000 distinct CDR3 sequences in the sample, about an eighth were seen once. Sequences were derived from PBMCs, sampled before TCRalphabeta/CD19-depleted stem cell transplant. Receptors originate from a girl aged 2 to 9 with congenital amegakaryocytic thrombocytopenia, due to receive a stem cell transplant. Each CDR3 is given with its conserved first and last residue. Part of the rows lack a size; the others show once, few, many or a class for expanded clones.

few | TRBJ2-1 | TRBV7-3 | CASSPTSEGKQFF
few | TRBJ2-1 | TRBV29-1 | CSVEDTGAPTYEQFF
NA | TRBJ2-3 | TRBV12-3/TRBV12-4 | CASSFACGISDTQYF
many | TRBJ2-3 | TRBV28 | CASNVVSVTDTQYF
many | TRBJ2-1 | TRBV4-1 | CASSQPLVGSSNNEQFF
NA | TRBJ2-3 | TRBV11-2 | CASSPTTGTDTQYF
many | TRBJ2-1 | TRBV5-1 | CASSLVGQGDFDEQFF
many | TRBJ2-1 | TRBV20-1 | CSARGPFGYNEQFF
many | TRBJ2-7 | TRBV5-1 | CASSLDRTSYEQYF
NA | TRBJ1-1 | TRBV6-5 | CASSYARDRVANTEAFF
NA | TRBJ2-1 | TRBV11-1 | CASSFPSDWTSEVYNEQFF
many | TRBJ2-3 | TRBV24-1 | CATSGAGPGADTQYF
many | TRBJ2-1 | TRBV20-1 | CSARGGEEYNEQFF
few | TRBJ2-4 | TRBV4-1 | CASSQDGADRHQYF
many | TRBJ2-3 | TRBV6-1 | CASGGLAGVTDTQYF
few | TRBJ1-4 | TRBV29-1 | CSGGALNEKLFF
NA | TRBJ2-1 | TRBV10-3 | CAISWGGTYNEQFF
many | TRBJ2-1 | TRBV19 | CASRRTSGNYNEQFF
many | TRBJ1-6 | TRBV9 | CASSTGDSNSPLHF
many | TRBJ2-1 | TRBV5-1 | CASSFLGLAGEVYEQFF
NA | TRBJ2-2 | TRBV7-3 | CASSFAYTGELFF
NA | TRBJ2-2 | TRBV6-1 | CASSRQGVGTGELFF
few | TRBJ2-3 | TRBV12-3/TRBV12-4 | CASPGLSTDTQYF
many | TRBJ2-1 | TRBV5-1 | CASSLWLAGKNEQFF
few | TRBJ1-1 | TRBV19 | CASSLHPGQIEAFF
many | TRBJ2-7 | TRBV7-2 | CASSPLGQIYEQYF
few | TRBJ2-3 | TRBV10-2 | CASSASGSGTDTQYF
NA | TRBJ1-6 | TRBV5-6 | CASSNDREFGSPLHF
few | TRBJ2-5 | TRBV7-8 | CASSLVGGTSGKETQYF
many | TRBJ2-7 | TRBV12-3/TRBV12-4 | CASSFRQREQYF